This T cell receptor (beta chain) was profiled in a study of T-cell memory formation after mild COVID-19 (dated by TCRdb to the early 2020s). For the wider study: Most TCR sequence clusters were specific to one of the two donors. Two young, previously healthy adult volunteers made up the cohort, one male and one female. T-cell clones expanding and contracting after mild COVID-19 in two donors were tracked by longitudinal TCRalpha and TCRbeta repertoire sequencing.

With respect to this clonotype: Its specific antigen is unknown. Base quality data are lacking; no much larger clone is found one base away.

General conclusions and limits of the study: Clones contracting from day 15 to 85 had balanced CD4/CD8 phenotypes, while a second wave expanding from day 15 to 37 was biased towards CD4+. SARS-CoV-2 specificity was not confirmed for the second-wave clones peaking on day 37. Contracting CD4+ clones were located mainly in the CM and EM memory subsets, whereas CD8+ clones were found to be enriched in EMRA. Some responding clones were detected in pre-infection memory, which suggested that pre-existing cross-reactive memory T cells had joined the SARS-CoV-2 response. Only a couple of mild cases were covered by the study, and larger cohorts that include severe cases with pre-infection samples were considered necessary.

Ficoll-Paque density gradient centrifugation was the method used to isolate PBMCs. Measured from the cysteine to the phenylalanine, the CDR3 is 12 residues long. Kept here is only the CDR3 DNA, which spans 36 bases and is read in frame from base 1. V is shortened by 6 bases, J by 4 bases, and the region joining them spans 9 bases. The germline V gene supplies CDR1 ENHRY and CDR2 SYGVKD. TCRdb shows the sequencer as Illumina NovaSeq 6000. TCRalpha and TCRbeta cDNA libraries were built by 5'RACE with constant-segment primers, adding sample barcodes and unique molecular identifiers. RNA was extracted from every sample with Trizol reagent. Library amplification was performed in two PCR steps, and a second sample barcode and Illumina TruSeq adapters were introduced in the second step. Sequencing of libraries was performed on an Illumina NovaSeq with 2 x 150 bp paired-end reads. The original pipeline was this. Reads were demultiplexed and collapsed into UMI-guided consensus sequences with migec v1.2.7. Using mixcr v2.1.11, UMI consensuses were aligned to TRA and TRB V and J templates and then assembled into clonotypes. Clonotypes were classified as expanded or contracted when called significant by both edgeR and NoisET, with noise models trained on biological replicates. For edgeR calls, the thresholds were a false discovery rate-adjusted p below 0.01 and a log2 fold-change of 1. As an exploratory analysis of dynamics, max-normalized trajectories of the 1000 most abundant clonotypes were examined with PCA combined with hierarchical clustering. Each responding clone was given a CD4 or CD8 phenotype based on the CD4+ and CD8+ repertoires, which had been sequenced separately. The public reads were reanalyzed by TCRdb: fastp trimming at Q25, MiXCR alignment, in-frame beta chains only. Identical CDR3 protein sequences are pooled into one entry, listed with their most common genes and DNA. V and J calls and clone size were set by TCRdb, not the authors. The sample contains about 12,000 distinct CDR3 sequences, about 14% of them found a single time. Together, the top ten hold around half of the sample.

The source material was PBMCs or a T cell subset sorted from them (not recorded which). Recombination connected TRBV10-3 to TRBJ2-5; the D gene identity is not certain. The TCR comes from a man aged 18 to 35 who had mild COVID-19 (a few samples of this study predate the infection). The sample titles of this study are shuffled in the database, so cell type and time point are left out; the donor was told from shared clones. The DNA sequence is as follows: TGTGCCATCAGCAGTAGCAGAGAGACCCAGTACTTC. Translated, this is CAISSSRETQYF.